This TCR beta chain emerged from a study of T cells after yellow fever vaccination. Study in general: SMART-Seq v4 Ultra Low Input served to prepare low-cell-number fractions. Findings and limits, study-wide: A secondary response was less intense yet reached its peak sooner, at day 5 versus 15.

The V and J ends lost 1 base and 4 bases, in that order; junction bases with no gene match: 6. The CDR3 spans 15 residues. In germline, CDR1 is SGHAT, CDR2 FQNNGV. About this clonotype: What it recognizes is unknown.

Template switching with 5'RACE generated the TCR cDNA and added a universal primer site and UMIs. One entry per CDR3 protein results from TCRdb running MiXCR on the 5' RACE reads. The table has 300,000 to 350,000 distinct CDR3 sequences, around 4.1% seen once. The sequence derives from a man aged 18 to 35 who received the YFV17D yellow fever vaccine. This sample comprised PBMCs, obtained 5 days after the yellow fever booster vaccination. The rearrangement joins TRBV11-2 to TRBJ2-5, with 7 bases identical to TRBD1. CDR3 bases: TGTGCCAGCAGCTTAGGACAGGGCGTTAGAGAGACCCAGTACTTC. It codes for CASSLGQGVRETQYF.